One TCR beta chain is described in this entry. Its antigen specificity is not known. Base qualities are missing; no much larger clone stands one base away. This sample stems from a study of cytomegalovirus exposure and HLA in healthy donors (dated by TCRdb to 2017 to 2019). The study in broad terms: An earlier analysis of around 600 of the donors reported approximately 300 Gb of sequence data and 117 million unique TCR beta sequences from about 180 million T cells. An early release that covered fewer than 750 HLA-typed donors contained around 300 gigabases of sequencing data and 80 million or so unique TCR sequences. Of the roughly 410 genotyped donors, 70% to 90% were placed in the genetic ancestry cluster associated with self-reported Caucasian donors. The aim of the study was to test whether cataloging public T cell receptors could identify signatures of past pathogen exposure. Using immunosequencing, the study profiled T cell repertoires from about 620 subjects and related those repertoires to cytomegalovirus serostatus. Besides the first cohort of more than 650 subjects, a separate validation cohort made up of 95 to 150 different subjects was used. The study combined high-throughput TCR immunosequencing, statistical association of individual TCRs with disease status, and machine learning to predict cytomegalovirus infection status. A later analysis re-examined previously published TCR beta repertoires from about 670 donors and added high-resolution HLA genotyping to investigate patterns of TCR occurrence. In the later analysis, no new phenotypic data were used to find candidate immune exposures; instead, reliance was placed on TCR beta sequences and their occurrence across donors. To decide whether each TCR beta V gene segment behaved as functional or pseudogenic, an earlier analysis of fewer than 750 of the donors relied on high-throughput TCR beta sequencing. Donor age, sex, ethnicity and CMV serostatus were collected together with the repertoire data. In a later genetic analysis, genome-wide SNP genotypes for about 65% of the 666 donors were used, and that subset was treated as a discovery cohort. Every discovery cohort repertoire had been produced on one sequencing platform. Both class I and class II loci were covered by HLA typing, at four-digit resolution. Typing coverage varied by locus: roughly 629-630 donors for A, B, C, DRB1 and DQB1; approximately 500 for DQA1; over 600 for DPA1; around 490 for DPB1. Four or five DR-DQ haplotypes were handled as single units for association and clustering because linkage in the cohort was strong. Among roughly 400 genotyped donors of the cohort, an average of approximately 240,000 unique TCR beta nucleotide sequences were sequenced per donor, roughly 20% of them non-productive. Overall study results and their limits: While some public TCRs were present in many individuals, most TCR sequences turned up only very rarely across donors. Over 15 rarely observed V segments, including chromosome 9 orphons, were excluded from the earlier analysis of several hundred of the donors because counts were too low. In a later analysis, around 15,000 TCR beta sequences were associated with specific HLA alleles at a false discovery rate of 0.05. Because HLA typing was missing for some donors at each locus, association tests included only the typed subset. A later analysis found that TCR association rates varied across HLA loci, with DRB1 alleles showing the most associated TCRs and HLA-C alleles the fewest. Cytomegalovirus status was reported to be diagnosed by the classifier with high specificity and sensitivity in both the original and validation cohorts. The 87-base-pair reads could not distinguish some IMGT-functional V segments, including TRBV6-2 and TRBV6-3, so those segments were excluded. In a later genetic analysis, fewer N-insertions in productive TCRs were reported among donors in an Asian-associated ancestry cluster than the roughly 700-donor mean. Compared with equally common non-associated chains, HLA-associated TCR beta chains in a later analysis were more clonally expanded and had lower generation probabilities. Broadly in line with IMGT annotations, most TCR beta V segments showed up in productive rearrangements about 87% or about 30% of the time in an earlier analysis of around 550 of the donors. Roughly uniform sequencing depth across donors was assumed in presence/absence analyses, although this assumption may not hold. Linkage disequilibrium might explain the correlated functional status among segregating V segments, but an unknown experimental factor could not be excluded. The authors suggested that the approach could potentially be generalized to other disease states and immunological phenotypes. Immune exposure information for the cohort was limited to CMV serostatus. A further reported finding was that TCR beta sequences accurately predicted the HLA-A and HLA-B alleles for most subjects in the first cohort. When HLA alleles, especially DR and DQ, strongly co-occurred, TCR associations were difficult to assign to individual alleles. In vitro tests confirmed that a few of the cytomegalovirus-associated TCR beta chains recognize cytomegalovirus antigens. This cohort had only TCR beta chains sequenced, and the lack of alpha or paired-chain data limited which features could be detected. Several of the top co-occurrence clusters appeared to be linked to parvovirus B19, influenza, CMV and Epstein-Barr virus, according to a later analysis. A cluster of highly shared sequence variants was judged likely to represent a technical artifact of the sequencing pipeline. Most CMV-associated TCR beta chains appeared to be HLA-restricted in a later analysis, and the HLA associations seemed to be driven largely by CMV exposure. In a later genetic analysis, a missense DCLRE1C variant was associated with V-gene and J-gene trimming of TCR beta chains, and the association was replicated in an independent cohort. A total of 150 or so TCR beta chains were listed by the study as associated with cytomegalovirus.

Including the terminal cysteine and phenylalanine, the CDR3 comprises 16 residues. Kept here is only the CDR3 DNA, which spans 48 bases and is read in frame from base 1. CDR1 SQVTM and CDR2 ANQGSEA are derived from the germline V gene. The junction shows trimming of 4 bases on V and 3 bases on J, plus 19 bases between the germline ends. In total, roughly 670 healthy bone marrow donors made up the cohort. All cohort members were sampled while nominally healthy, although unrecorded immune exposures were likely present. Of the 610 or so cohort members, around 290 had positive CMV serostatus and approximately 400 had negative CMV serostatus, and CMV serostatus was not recorded for the donor. Every donor gave a peripheral blood sample, and the peripheral blood mononuclear cells from that sample were used for TCR beta sequencing. Genomic DNA was extracted from the blood cell samples with the Qiagen DNeasy Blood Extraction Kit.

Libraries were built with the immunoSEQ multiplex PCR assay. A mixture of 60 forward primers for TCR Vbeta segments and 13 reverse primers for TCR Jbeta segments was used in the multiplex PCR. The CDR3 region of rearranged TCR beta genes was amplified from genomic DNA by a multiplex PCR assay. Amplified TCR beta libraries were sequenced as 87-base-pair reads on the Illumina HiSeq System. On the study's bioinformatics: Across the 700 or so repertoires, a later analysis counted 80 million or so unique TCR beta chains, roughly 11 million of which were shared by at least two donors. To remove PCR and sequencing errors, raw reads were error-corrected and collapsed into unique sequences using a nearest-neighbor algorithm that merged closely related sequences. CDR3 sequences were aligned to IMGT reference sequences to assign V, D and J gene segments. Each retained sequence needed at least a six-nucleotide match to both a V gene segment and a J gene segment. A rearrangement counted as productive if the CDR3 had no stop codons and remained in frame with V and J, and every other rearrangement counted as non-productive. CDR3 was defined according to IMGT convention as the region running from the second conserved V-encoded cysteine to the conserved J-encoded phenylalanine. Sequences without an unambiguous match to a single V gene segment were excluded from the earlier analysis of several hundred of the donors. An earlier analysis of approximately 590 of the donors classified V segments as functional when productive rearrangements were above 56.7% and as segregating when the standard deviation between donors was above 5%. A statistical classification framework was developed to diagnose cytomegalovirus status using the catalog of TCR beta chain sequences. V and J gene assignment, in a later analysis, came from comparing TCR nucleotide sequences with IMGT/GENE-DB human TR gene sequences. In a later analysis, CDR3 sequences and most-parsimonious VDJ recombination scenarios were assigned using the TCRdist pipeline. In a later analysis, each TCR beta chain was defined by its CDR3 amino acid sequence together with its V-gene family, and reads lacking a unique V-gene family were excluded. To address suspected cross-contamination and a sequencing artifact, a later analysis removed 592 highly shared, low-generation-probability nucleotide sequences. In a later analysis, a clonal expansion index was calculated for each public chain from normalized within-repertoire ranks of inferred template counts. A later analysis computed generation probabilities with a VDJ recombination model fitted to out-of-frame rearrangements, and checked the results against IGoR. A later analysis scored TCR-TCR, TCR-HLA and TCR-CMV co-occurrence with hypergeometric tests, applying a repertoire-size bias correction to TCR pairs. A later analysis estimated false discovery rates by permuting HLA or CMV assignments 20 times. A later analysis grouped co-occurring TCRs with DBSCAN, adding TCRdist sequence similarity when clustering within HLA-allele-positive subsets. For co-occurrence clustering, repertoires with fewer than 30,000 or more than 120,000 public chains were excluded, along with 5 or 6 repertoires with anomalous nucleotide sharing. The clones in this table, taken by TCRdb from immuneACCESS, are in-frame only. Not every clone is retained; where verified, under half of the shortfall comes from an unresolved V gene, and the cause of the rest is unknown. From that table come the V and J calls and clone size; the DNA was used to work out D and trimming. The sample table contains some 98,000 clones; only one count was recorded for roughly 80% of them. The top ten constitute 10% of the sample.

This TCR was recovered from a human donor in good health. The chain links TRBV29-1 with TRBJ1-5; the D region possibly corresponds to TRBD1 (5 bases align). The sequenced material came from PBMCs. The nucleotide sequence reads as follows: TGCAGCGTTGGACGAACAGGCCCCCAGGTCAATCAGCCCCAGCATTTT. Its coded protein is CSVGRTGPQVNQPQHF.